This T cell receptor beta chain appears in the sequencing data of a study of T cell changes during pregnancy in multiple sclerosis. This clone has a single count. Produced via immunoSEQ multiplex PCR; TCRdb's table is partial and in-frame only. The sample has under 85,000 clones; roughly nine tenths are singletons. Losses at the gene ends were 4 bases for V and 1 base for J; bases not matched to a gene: 5. Germline V gene data show CDR1 as SGHRS and CDR2 as YFSETQ. CDR3 length: 16 amino acids. This TCR was recovered from a female donor in good health, enrolled as a control in a pregnancy study. The sample here was CD4+ T cells from peripheral blood mononuclear cells, taken in the third trimester of pregnancy. This sequence joins TRBV5-1 and TRBJ2-3; TRBD2 matches 11 bases. The CDR3 protein is CASSDLLAGGTDTQYF. CDR3 DNA sequence: TGCGCCAGCAGCGACCTACTAGCGGGGGGCACAGATACGCAGTATTTT. The full variable domain, its missing parts supplied by reference TRBV5-1 and TRBJ2-3, is KAGVTQTPRYLIKTRGQQVTLSCSPISGHRSVSWYQQTPGQGLQFLFEYFSETQRNKGNFPGRFSGRQFSNSRSEMNVSTLELGDSALYLCASSDLLAGGTDTQYFGPGTRLTVL.